This paragraph covers one T cell receptor (beta chain) sequence. Its specificity is unknown. This entry is derived from a study of T cells in Graves' hyperthyroidism and ophthalmopathy. Amplified TCR beta CDR3 regions came from RNA transcripts. Carried out on the TCR CDR3, a first-round RT-PCR used the HTBI primer set. A single record per CDR3 protein comes from TCRdb applying MiXCR to the multiplex PCR reads. The sample shows more than 550,000 distinct CDR3 sequences, roughly 17% of them seen only once. Study-wide results and caveats: Stable hyperthyroidism was told apart from ophthalmopathy by a model built on 13 V-J features. Median prediction lead before ophthalmopathy onset was 6.5 to 7 months with the model.

Between the trimmed V and J ends, which lost 0 bases and 1 base, there was a span of 15 bases. The germline V gene encodes CDR1 SNHLY and CDR2 FYNNEI. The CDR3 is 17 amino acids. The clonotype originates from a man aged 45-65 years with Graves' hyperthyroidism. Sequenced input: blood. The chain is built from TRBV2 and TRBJ2-5; no definite D call. The CDR3 reads CASSEALHVKFQETQYF. For the CDR3, the DNA is TGTGCCAGCAGTGAAGCGCTTCATGTTAAGTTCCAAGAGACCCAGTACTTC.